Listed below are T cell receptor beta chains from one sample, sequenced in a study of shared clonotypes between healthy human individuals. Here immunoSEQ multiplex PCR was the method, and the copy in TCRdb shows in-frame clones only, minus some. The sample contains 2.3 million or so clones, approximately 95% of which appear only once. The sample comprised naive CD4+ T cells from PBMCs. The receptor set was obtained from a man younger than 35 in good health. Some clones in this sample may be carry-over from other donors' samples. The CDR3 runs from the conserved cysteine through the conserved F or W. The order of the fields is V gene, J gene, CDR3 protein.

TRBV28	TRBJ2-5	CASSPYVLGQGRETQYF
TRBV9	TRBJ2-7	CASSVSGRAGYEQYF
TRBV5-1	TRBJ2-5	CASSLGTIQETQYF
TRBV28	TRBJ2-7	CASSPHDTFEQYF
TRBV27	TRBJ1-2	CASSFGGGGAFYTF
TRBV19	TRBJ1-2	CASSIAGVGYTF
TRBV28	TRBJ2-1	CASSSPGVGNRFF
TRBV5-1	TRBJ2-7	CASSTRGQSSYEQYF
TRBV7-6	TRBJ1-1	CASSLTGTDTEAFF
TRBV4-1	TRBJ1-6	CASSQLISAGSPLHF
TRBV30	TRBJ1-5	CAWSVQGRQPQHF
TRBV9	TRBJ1-5	CASSADINQPQHF
TRBV28	TRBJ1-2	CASSLLGTGGARYGYTF
TRBV7-9	TRBJ2-6	CASSLAPGRSSGANVLTF
TRBV5-1	TRBJ1-5	CASSTGTGPGQPQHF
TRBV4-2	TRBJ2-3	CASSQGQHTDTQYF
TRBV28	TRBJ1-5	CASSPLTGGGNQPQHF
TRBV9	TRBJ2-5	CASSAYLTGEETQYF
TRBV6-1	TRBJ1-5	CASSEPTGTNQPQHF
TRBV5-4	TRBJ2-2	CASRGGDTYTGELFF
TRBV2	TRBJ2-3	CASTPGGTSTDTQYF
TRBV9	TRBJ2-7	CASSVAPLSYEQYF
TRBV2	TRBJ2-7	CASSEIVGEQYF
TRBV7-2	TRBJ1-1	CASSSQGNTEAFF
TRBV7-8	TRBJ2-7	CASSFQARDRLSYEQYF
TRBV7-9	TRBJ1-4	CASSRDRRDEKLFF
TRBV11-3	TRBJ2-1	CASSLGRGGSYNEQFF
TRBV9	TRBJ2-1	CASSVAGRLGLGGEQFF
TRBV4-1	TRBJ1-1	CASSHEQGKREAFF
TRBV11-2	TRBJ1-2	CASSLVMGYPGQGAGYTF
TRBV6-5	TRBJ2-7	CASSYSGSLGTYEQYF
TRBV18	TRBJ2-1	CASSRPTGEQFF
TRBV4-3	TRBJ1-1	CASSQEHRQRNTEAFF
TRBV30	TRBJ2-5	CAWSASGLQTQYF
TRBV27	TRBJ2-7	CASSATSGRASYEQYF
TRBV28	TRBJ2-7	CASSRAAGRSYEQYF
TRBV19	TRBJ2-1	CASSTGREWWNEQFF
TRBV4-3	TRBJ2-1	CASSPPNEQFF
TRBV29-1	TRBJ1-1	CSVEPRGTGKNTEAFF
TRBV6-5	TRBJ1-4	CASSKTGDEKLFF